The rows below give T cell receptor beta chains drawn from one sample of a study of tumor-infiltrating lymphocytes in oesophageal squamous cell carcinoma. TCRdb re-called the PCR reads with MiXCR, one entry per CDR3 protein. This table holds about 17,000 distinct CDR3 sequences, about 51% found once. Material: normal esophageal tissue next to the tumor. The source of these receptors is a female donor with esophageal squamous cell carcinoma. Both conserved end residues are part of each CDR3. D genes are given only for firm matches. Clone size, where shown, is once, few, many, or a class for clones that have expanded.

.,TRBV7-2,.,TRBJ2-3,TGTGCCAGCAGGGAGAGGGAGGACACAGATACGCAGTATTTT,CASREREDTDTQYF
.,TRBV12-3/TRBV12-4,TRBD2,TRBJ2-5,TGTGCCAGCAGTTTAGGGACTAGCGAAAAAGAGACCCAGTACTTC,CASSLGTSEKETQYF
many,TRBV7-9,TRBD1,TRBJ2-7,TGTGCCAGCAGCTTTTCCGGACAGGGGCGATCACCCCTCCACTTC,CASSFSGQGRSPLHF
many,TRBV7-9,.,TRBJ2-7,TGTGCCAGCAGCTTAGTGGGTGAGGGCATCTCTGACGAGCAGTACTTC,CASSLVGEGISDEQYF
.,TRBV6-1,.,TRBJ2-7,TGTGCCAGCAGTGAAGAGGGGGAGGCCTACGAGCAGTACTTC,CASSEEGEAYEQYF
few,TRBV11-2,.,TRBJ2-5,TGTGCCAGCAGCTTAGACCAAGAGACCCAGTACTTC,CASSLDQETQYF
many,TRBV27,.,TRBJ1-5,TGTGCCAGCAGTTCCTGGACTGTTTCTAGCAATCAGCCCCAGCATTTT,CASSSWTVSSNQPQHF
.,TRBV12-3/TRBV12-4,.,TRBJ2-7,TGTGCCAGCAGTTTAAAGGTCGAGACGGCGCAGTACTTC,CASSLKVETAQYF
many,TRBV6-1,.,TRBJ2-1,TGTGCCAGCAGGGTAGAGGGCTCCTACAATGAGCAGTTCTTC,CASRVEGSYNEQFF
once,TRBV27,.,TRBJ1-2,TGTGCCAGCGCCGACAGCTATGGCTACACCTTC,CASADSYGYTF
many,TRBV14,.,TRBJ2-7,TGTGCCAGCAGTCTCCGTGGGTCCCTCGAGCAGTACTTC,CASSLRGSLEQYF
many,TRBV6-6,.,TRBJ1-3,TGTGCCAGCAGTTACTCTGGGGTGGCTGGAAACACCATATATTTT,CASSYSGVAGNTIYF
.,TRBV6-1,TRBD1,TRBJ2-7,TGTGCCAGCAGCTCCGGGACAGGGCCTTTCGAGCAGTACTTC,CASSSGTGPFEQYF
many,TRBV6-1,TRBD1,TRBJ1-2,TGTGCCAGCAGTGGGGGGACAGGGAGAGCCATCCGCGGCTACACCTTC,CASSGGTGRAIRGYTF
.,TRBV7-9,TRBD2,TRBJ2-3,TGTGCCAGCAGCCAGCGACTAGCGGGAGGATTGACAGATACGCAGTATTTT,CASSQRLAGGLTDTQYF
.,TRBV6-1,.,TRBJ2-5,TGTGCCAGCAGACCGGGCCCCTACGAGCAGTACTTT,CASRPGPYEQYF
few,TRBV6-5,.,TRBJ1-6,TGTGCCAGCAGTTACTCGAGCCAGGGTGATTCACCCCTCCACTTT,CASSYSSQGDSPLHF
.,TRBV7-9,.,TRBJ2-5,TGTGCCAGCAGCTGGGGTAAAGAGACCCAGTACTTC,CASSWGKETQYF
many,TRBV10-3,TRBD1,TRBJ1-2,TGTGCCATCAGGGGTCGGGACAGGGGGCGCGAGGACTATGGCTACACCTTC,CAIRGRDRGREDYGYTF
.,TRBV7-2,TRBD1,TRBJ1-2,TGTGCCAGCAGCCCAAAGGACAGGGTAGGCGGCTACACCTTC,CASSPKDRVGGYTF
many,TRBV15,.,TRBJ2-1,TGTGCCACCAGCAGAGATACCGGGGATGAGCAGTTCTTC,CATSRDTGDEQFF
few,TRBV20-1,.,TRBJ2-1,TGCAGTGCTAGATCGGTGGGAGAAGCGCAGTTCTTC,CSARSVGEAQFF
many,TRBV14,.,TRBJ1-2,TGTGCCAGCAGCCGGAAACAGGAACCTAACTATGGCTACACCTTC,CASSRKQEPNYGYTF
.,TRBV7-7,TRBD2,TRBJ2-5,TGTGCTAGCAGCCCCCGACTAGCGGGTGTGGAGACCCAGTACTTC,CASSPRLAGVETQYF
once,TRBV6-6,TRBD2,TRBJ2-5,TGTGCCAGCAGTTACTCTAGCGGGATGGGATACAATGAGCAGTACTTC,CASSYSSGMGYNEQYF
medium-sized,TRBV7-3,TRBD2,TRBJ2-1,TGTGCCAGCAGCTTACGAGACAGGGGAAGAACTAGCGGGAAGTACAATGAGCAGTTCTTC,CASSLRDRGRTSGKYNEQFF
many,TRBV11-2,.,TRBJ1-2,TGTGCCAGCAGCTTAGAAAAAGGAAGCTATGGCTACACCTTC,CASSLEKGSYGYTF
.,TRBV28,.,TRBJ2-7,TGTGCCAGCAGTTTTACGAGGGTCGAGCAGTACTTC,CASSFTRVEQYF
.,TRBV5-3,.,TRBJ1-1,TGTGCCAGAAGGAACGCGACTACGGAGGGGTACACTGAAGCTTTCTTT,CARRNATTEGYTEAFF
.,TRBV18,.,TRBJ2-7,TGTGCCAGCTCACCACCCTTGGGTTCCGAGCAGTACTTC,CASSPPLGSEQYF
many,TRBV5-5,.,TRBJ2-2,TGTGCCAGCAGCCAGGGGCTTAACACCGGGGAGCTGTTTTTT,CASSQGLNTGELFF
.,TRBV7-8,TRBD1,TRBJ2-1,TGTGCCAGCAGCTACCGGACAGGGGACAATGAGCAGTTCTTC,CASSYRTGDNEQFF
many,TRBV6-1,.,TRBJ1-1,TGTGCCAGTTCAGGGGCGCGGGGCACTGAAGCTTTCTTT,CASSGARGTEAFF
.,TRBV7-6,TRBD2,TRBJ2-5,TGTGCCAGCAGTACGAAGGCTAGCGGGATGGATGAGCAGTACTTC,CASSTKASGMDEQYF
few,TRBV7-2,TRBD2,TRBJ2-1,TGTGCCAGCAGCCCCTTTAGGCGGGAGGTGGAGCAGTTCTTC,CASSPFRREVEQFF
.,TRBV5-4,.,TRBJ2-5,TGTGCCAGCAGCTTGGAGCTCGGGGGAAGGGAGACCCAGTACTTC,CASSLELGGRETQYF
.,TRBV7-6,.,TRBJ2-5,TGTGCCAGCAGCTTAGCGCTTGCACGACAAGAGACCCAGTACTTC,CASSLALARQETQYF
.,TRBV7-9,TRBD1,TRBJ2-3,TGTGCCAGCAGCTCGGACAGGGGAAACACAGATACGCAGTATTTT,CASSSDRGNTDTQYF
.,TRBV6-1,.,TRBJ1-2,TGTGCCAGCAGTTCCCCCACGGAGTCAAACTATGGCTACACCTTC,CASSSPTESNYGYTF
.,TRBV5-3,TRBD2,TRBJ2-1,TGCGCCAGCAGCTTGGAGGGCGGGAGCTCCTACAATGAGCAGTTCTTC,CASSLEGGSSYNEQFF
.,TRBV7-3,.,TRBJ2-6,TGTGCCAGCAGCGGATCCGGGACCCATACTTCTGGGGCCAACGTCCTGACTTTC,CASSGSGTHTSGANVLTF
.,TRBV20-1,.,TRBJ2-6,TGCAGTGCTAGAGGGGGTTCTGGGGCCAACGTCCTGACTTTC,CSARGGSGANVLTF
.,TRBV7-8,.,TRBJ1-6,TGTGCCAGCAGCTCAACCACAGGAGGTGATGCCACATACGAGCAGTACTTT,CASSSTTGGDATYEQYF
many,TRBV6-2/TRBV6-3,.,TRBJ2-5,TGTGCCAGCACCACCGGGAGTAGGAGGGGTGAAGAGACCCAGTACTTC,CASTTGSRRGEETQYF
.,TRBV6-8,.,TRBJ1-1,TGTGCCAGCAGCCTCCCAGGAAACACTGAAGCTTTCTTT,CASSLPGNTEAFF
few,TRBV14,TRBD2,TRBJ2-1,TGTGCCAGCAGCCAGGCGACTAGCGGGAGGGGTAGACAGTTCTTC,CASSQATSGRGRQFF